A selection of T cell receptor beta chains follows, all from one sample in a study of cytomegalovirus exposure and HLA in healthy donors. Sequenced by immunoSEQ multiplex PCR; TCRdb stores in-frame clones only, minus some. The sample includes roughly 200,000 clones, 65% to 90% seen only once; the top ten take about 2%. Sequencing was carried out using PBMCs. These receptors originate from a woman aged 50 to 60 in good health and CMV-seronegative. CDR3s include the opening cysteine and the closing phenylalanine or tryptophan. Each record gives: D gene, J gene, V gene, clone size, CDR3 protein, CDR3 DNA. D genes are given only for firm matches. Size is omitted from some rows. Given values are once, few, many or a class for expanded clones.

D gene: .
J gene: TRBJ2-7
V gene: TRBV28
clone size: .
CDR3 protein: CASSPLNPYEQYF
CDR3 DNA: TGTGCCAGCAGTCCTCTAAATCCTTACGAGCAGTACTTC

D gene: .
J gene: TRBJ2-3
V gene: TRBV28
clone size: .
CDR3 protein: CASSPGEGVSTDTQYF
CDR3 DNA: TGTGCCAGCAGCCCGGGGGAGGGGGTGAGCACAGATACGCAGTATTTT

D gene: TRBD1
J gene: TRBJ1-1
V gene: TRBV28
clone size: few
CDR3 protein: CASSLQGARGAFF
CDR3 DNA: TGTGCCAGCAGCCTCCAGGGGGCGCGGGGGGCTTTCTTT

D gene: TRBD2
J gene: TRBJ2-7
V gene: TRBV19
clone size: .
CDR3 protein: CASSITLAGVINEQYF
CDR3 DNA: TGTGCCAGTAGTATAACCCTAGCGGGAGTAATAAACGAGCAGTACTTC

D gene: .
J gene: TRBJ2-2
V gene: TRBV28
clone size: .
CDR3 protein: CASSLGRGTGELFF
CDR3 DNA: TGTGCCAGCAGCTTAGGCAGGGGTACCGGGGAGCTGTTTTTT

D gene: .
J gene: TRBJ2-3
V gene: TRBV11-2
clone size: .
CDR3 protein: CASSLEYLSTDTQYF
CDR3 DNA: TGTGCCAGCAGCTTAGAGTATCTTAGCACAGATACGCAGTATTTT

D gene: .
J gene: TRBJ2-2
V gene: TRBV6-5
clone size: few
CDR3 protein: CASIESNTGELFF
CDR3 DNA: TGTGCCAGCATAGAAAGTAACACCGGGGAGCTGTTTTTT

D gene: .
J gene: TRBJ2-6
V gene: TRBV7-9
clone size: .
CDR3 protein: CSSSSGLRSGANVLTF
CDR3 DNA: TGTTCCAGCAGCTCGGGACTCCGCTCTGGGGCCAACGTCCTGACTTTC

D gene: .
J gene: TRBJ2-3
V gene: TRBV4-3
clone size: once
CDR3 protein: CASSQDWRQPTDTQYF
CDR3 DNA: TGCGCCAGCAGCCAAGATTGGCGACAGCCCACAGATACGCAGTATTTT

D gene: .
J gene: TRBJ2-7
V gene: TRBV4-1
clone size: once
CDR3 protein: CASSHRRGTSYEQYF
CDR3 DNA: TGCGCCAGCAGCCACCGCAGGGGAACCTCCTACGAGCAGTACTTC

D gene: TRBD2
J gene: TRBJ2-5
V gene: TRBV7-2
clone size: .
CDR3 protein: CASSPRLAEETQYF
CDR3 DNA: TGTGCCAGCAGCCCCCGACTAGCGGAAGAGACCCAGTACTTC

D gene: .
J gene: TRBJ2-6
V gene: TRBV21-1
clone size: .
CDR3 protein: CARSQGQGPGANVLTF
CDR3 DNA: TGTGCCAGATCTCAGGGACAGGGTCCTGGGGCCAACGTCCTGACTTTC

D gene: TRBD1
J gene: TRBJ2-4
V gene: TRBV4-2
clone size: .
CDR3 protein: CASSQEQGGRRSIQYF
CDR3 DNA: TGTGCCAGCAGCCAAGAACAGGGGGGTCGTCGGAGCATTCAGTACTTC

D gene: TRBD1
J gene: TRBJ1-5
V gene: TRBV6-1
clone size: once
CDR3 protein: CASRGTAESQPQHF
CDR3 DNA: TGTGCCAGCAGGGGGACAGCCGAAAGTCAGCCCCAGCATTTT

D gene: .
J gene: TRBJ2-3
V gene: TRBV10-2
clone size: few
CDR3 protein: CASSELYTGTDTQYF
CDR3 DNA: TGCGCCAGCAGTGAGCTCTATACCGGCACAGATACGCAGTATTTT

D gene: TRBD1
J gene: TRBJ2-2
V gene: TRBV6-5
clone size: .
CDR3 protein: CASNKQGAGELFF
CDR3 DNA: TGTGCCAGCAACAAACAGGGGGCCGGGGAGCTGTTTTTT

D gene: TRBD1
J gene: TRBJ2-7
V gene: TRBV27
clone size: .
CDR3 protein: CASSRQGAAYEQYF
CDR3 DNA: TGTGCCAGCAGCCGCCAGGGGGCGGCCTACGAGCAGTACTTC

D gene: TRBD2
J gene: TRBJ2-7
V gene: TRBV10-3
clone size: .
CDR3 protein: CAISEGSSGKTRGQYF
CDR3 DNA: TGTGCCATCAGTGAGGGTAGTAGCGGGAAGACTAGAGGGCAGTACTTC

D gene: TRBD2
J gene: TRBJ2-7
V gene: TRBV28
clone size: .
CDR3 protein: CASERGGYEQYF
CDR3 DNA: TGTGCCAGCGAACGGGGGGGGTACGAGCAGTACTTC

D gene: TRBD1
J gene: TRBJ2-7
V gene: TRBV25-1
clone size: .
CDR3 protein: CASSEPTGREQYF
CDR3 DNA: TGTGCCAGCAGTGAACCGACAGGGCGAGAGCAGTACTTC

D gene: TRBD2
J gene: TRBJ2-2
V gene: TRBV7-8
clone size: .
CDR3 protein: CASSPRGSGYTGELFF
CDR3 DNA: TGTGCCAGCAGCCCACGGGGTAGCGGGTACACCGGGGAGCTGTTTTTT

D gene: .
J gene: TRBJ1-3
V gene: TRBV7-9
clone size: .
CDR3 protein: CASKTDSSGNTIYF
CDR3 DNA: TGTGCCAGCAAGACTGATTCTTCTGGAAACACCATATATTTT